Listed below are T cell receptor beta chains from one sample, sequenced in a study of CD8+ T cells in alopecia areata. TCRdb's table, derived via immunoSEQ multiplex PCR, lists solely in-frame clones and lacks some. Among more than 150,000 clones listed, under 60% were seen once. Source: CD8+ T cells sorted from blood, taken at week 0. The source is a human donor with alopecia areata. CDR3s include the opening cysteine and the closing phenylalanine or tryptophan. The order of the fields is D gene, V gene, J gene, clone size, CDR3 DNA, CDR3 protein. The D gene is left open where the match is weak. Only some rows state a clone size, as once, few, many or a class for expanded clones.

d_gene: -; v_gene: TRBV7-2; j_gene: TRBJ1-1; abundance: few; CDR3nt: TGTGCCAGCAGCTTAGAGGTGAACACTGAAGCTTTCTTT; CDR3aa: CASSLEVNTEAFF
d_gene: -; v_gene: TRBV5-6; j_gene: TRBJ1-2; abundance: -; CDR3nt: TGTGCCAGCAGCCCAGTCGGGGCAGGGGACTATGGCTACACCTTC; CDR3aa: CASSPVGAGDYGYTF
d_gene: -; v_gene: TRBV30; j_gene: TRBJ1-5; abundance: few; CDR3nt: TGTGCCTGGAGTGTACCAGGGGTCGGGAGCAATCAGCCCCAGCATTTT; CDR3aa: CAWSVPGVGSNQPQHF
d_gene: -; v_gene: TRBV28; j_gene: TRBJ2-5; abundance: -; CDR3nt: TGTGCCAGCAGGACACCCCCTCGGGAAGAGACCCAGTACTTC; CDR3aa: CASRTPPREETQYF
d_gene: -; v_gene: TRBV30; j_gene: TRBJ2-6; abundance: -; CDR3nt: TGTGCCTGGACCCGAGGAGGGTTACCTTTGGCTGGGGCCAACGTCCTGACTTTC; CDR3aa: CAWTRGGLPLAGANVLTF
d_gene: -; v_gene: TRBV12-5; j_gene: TRBJ1-2; abundance: -; CDR3nt: TGTGCTAGTGGTCCCCGGACAGACGACTATGGCTACACCTTC; CDR3aa: CASGPRTDDYGYTF
d_gene: -; v_gene: TRBV5-1; j_gene: TRBJ1-4; abundance: -; CDR3nt: TGCGCCAGCAGCTTGGAACCCGGACTGGGGGATGAAAAACTGTTTTTT; CDR3aa: CASSLEPGLGDEKLFF
d_gene: -; v_gene: TRBV4-3; j_gene: TRBJ1-1; abundance: few; CDR3nt: TGCGCCAGCAGCCATGGGGGAGGGGGACATCGCGACACTGAAGCTTTCTTT; CDR3aa: CASSHGGGGHRDTEAFF
d_gene: -; v_gene: TRBV12-5; j_gene: TRBJ1-5; abundance: once; CDR3nt: TGTGCTAGTGGTTTAGGCCTTAGCGCGGGCAATCAGCCCCAGCATTTT; CDR3aa: CASGLGLSAGNQPQHF
d_gene: -; v_gene: TRBV4-3; j_gene: TRBJ2-1; abundance: many; CDR3nt: TGCGCCAGCAGCCAAGATCTAGTCGGGGAGCAGTTCTTC; CDR3aa: CASSQDLVGEQFF
d_gene: -; v_gene: TRBV29-1; j_gene: TRBJ1-2; abundance: -; CDR3nt: TGCAGCGTCCCTAGGGACTATGGCTACACCTTC; CDR3aa: CSVPRDYGYTF
d_gene: -; v_gene: TRBV7-9; j_gene: TRBJ2-7; abundance: -; CDR3nt: TGTGCCAGCAGCTCCCCCGGGAACAACTACGAGCAGTACTTC; CDR3aa: CASSSPGNNYEQYF
d_gene: -; v_gene: TRBV30; j_gene: TRBJ2-3; abundance: few; CDR3nt: TGTGCCTGGATGGAATTGGGGGTACCTAGCACAGATACGCAGTATTTT; CDR3aa: CAWMELGVPSTDTQYF
d_gene: -; v_gene: TRBV30; j_gene: TRBJ1-1; abundance: -; CDR3nt: TGTGCCTGGAGTGTACTTGGAGGGAACACTGAAGCTTTCTTT; CDR3aa: CAWSVLGGNTEAFF
d_gene: -; v_gene: TRBV30; j_gene: TRBJ1-5; abundance: -; CDR3nt: TGTGCCTGGAGTGAGGGAGGGCTTCAGCCCCAGCATTTT; CDR3aa: CAWSEGGLQPQHF
d_gene: TRBD1; v_gene: TRBV4-3; j_gene: TRBJ1-2; abundance: -; CDR3nt: TGCGCCAGCAGCCAAGATGGGGGTGTGGGGACAGGGTATTATGGCTACACCTTC; CDR3aa: CASSQDGGVGTGYYGYTF
d_gene: -; v_gene: TRBV14; j_gene: TRBJ2-1; abundance: few; CDR3nt: TGTGCCAGCAGCCAAGACGGGAGCTCCTACAATGAGCAGTTCTTC; CDR3aa: CASSQDGSSYNEQFF
d_gene: TRBD2; v_gene: TRBV13; j_gene: TRBJ2-1; abundance: many; CDR3nt: TGTGCCAGCAGCCCCCGACTAGCGGGGACCAACAATGAGCAGTTCTTC; CDR3aa: CASSPRLAGTNNEQFF
d_gene: TRBD1; v_gene: TRBV29-1; j_gene: TRBJ1-2; abundance: few; CDR3nt: TGCAGCTCCGGGACAGGGTTTGACTACACCTTC; CDR3aa: CSSGTGFDYTF
d_gene: TRBD1; v_gene: TRBV19; j_gene: TRBJ2-3; abundance: -; CDR3nt: TGTGCCAGTAACGACGGGACAGGGGGTCCCACAGATACGCAGTATTTT; CDR3aa: CASNDGTGGPTDTQYF
d_gene: -; v_gene: TRBV13; j_gene: TRBJ2-6; abundance: -; CDR3nt: TGTGCCAGCAGCTTCCTAGGGGGGCTCTCTGGGGCCAACGTCCTGACTTTC; CDR3aa: CASSFLGGLSGANVLTF
d_gene: -; v_gene: TRBV30; j_gene: TRBJ1-5; abundance: few; CDR3nt: TGTGCCTGGGCCGAGGGCAATCAGCCCCAGCATTTT; CDR3aa: CAWAEGNQPQHF
d_gene: -; v_gene: TRBV6-6; j_gene: TRBJ2-5; abundance: -; CDR3nt: TGTGCCAGCAGACCCCGAAACAGGGAATGGGGAGAGACCCAGTACTTC; CDR3aa: CASRPRNREWGETQYF
d_gene: TRBD2; v_gene: TRBV30; j_gene: TRBJ2-7; abundance: -; CDR3nt: TGTGCCTGGAGTGCTAAAACCGGGAGGCCCCTGGAGTACTTC; CDR3aa: CAWSAKTGRPLEYF
d_gene: -; v_gene: TRBV6-6; j_gene: TRBJ2-2; abundance: few; CDR3nt: TGTGCCAGCAGCCCTCGCCACGGGGAGCTGTTTTTT; CDR3aa: CASSPRHGELFF
d_gene: -; v_gene: TRBV13; j_gene: TRBJ2-4; abundance: few; CDR3nt: TGTGCCAGCAGCTACCGGGGGGACAGTGCCAAAAACATTCAGTACTTC; CDR3aa: CASSYRGDSAKNIQYF
d_gene: TRBD2; v_gene: TRBV2; j_gene: TRBJ2-3; abundance: -; CDR3nt: TGTGCCAGCAGGAACCCTAGGTTCGGGGGGAGCACAGATACGCAGTATTTT; CDR3aa: CASRNPRFGGSTDTQYF
d_gene: -; v_gene: TRBV27; j_gene: TRBJ2-3; abundance: -; CDR3nt: TGTGCCAGCAGTTTTGTCGGTAGCACAGATACGCAGTATTTT; CDR3aa: CASSFVGSTDTQYF
d_gene: -; v_gene: TRBV9; j_gene: TRBJ2-3; abundance: -; CDR3nt: TGTGCCAGCAGCGCCGATTCAGGGGGGAACACAGATACGCAGTATTTT; CDR3aa: CASSADSGGNTDTQYF
d_gene: TRBD1; v_gene: TRBV9; j_gene: TRBJ2-2; abundance: -; CDR3nt: TGTGCCAGCAACCACGCCGGGACAGGGGGCGAGGTTACCGGGGAGCTGTTTTTT; CDR3aa: CASNHAGTGGEVTGELFF
d_gene: -; v_gene: TRBV29-1; j_gene: TRBJ2-1; abundance: -; CDR3nt: TGCAGCGTTCGTTATGGGAATGAGCAGTTCTTC; CDR3aa: CSVRYGNEQFF
d_gene: -; v_gene: TRBV4-1; j_gene: TRBJ1-5; abundance: -; CDR3nt: TGCGCCAGCAGCCAAGATCGGGCAGGGGATCAGCCCCAGCATTTT; CDR3aa: CASSQDRAGDQPQHF
d_gene: -; v_gene: TRBV15; j_gene: TRBJ1-1; abundance: once; CDR3nt: TGTGCCACCAGCAGAGACTCGGAAGGGGTGGACACTGAAGCTTTCTTT; CDR3aa: CATSRDSEGVDTEAFF
d_gene: -; v_gene: TRBV5-1; j_gene: TRBJ1-1; abundance: few; CDR3nt: TGCGCCAGCAGCCTAGGACAGAATGAAGCTTTCTTT; CDR3aa: CASSLGQNEAFF
d_gene: TRBD1; v_gene: TRBV29-1; j_gene: TRBJ1-2; abundance: -; CDR3nt: TGCAGCGTTGAAGATTCCGGGACAGGGGACGGCTACACCTTC; CDR3aa: CSVEDSGTGDGYTF
d_gene: TRBD2; v_gene: TRBV5-1; j_gene: TRBJ2-3; abundance: -; CDR3nt: TGCGCCAGCAGGCCGACTAGCGGGGGGTTCCTTCGATTCACAGATACGCAGTATTTT; CDR3aa: CASRPTSGGFLRFTDTQYF
d_gene: -; v_gene: TRBV6-5; j_gene: TRBJ2-7; abundance: few; CDR3nt: TGTGCCAGCAGGATCGACGGCTCCTACGAGCAGTACTTC; CDR3aa: CASRIDGSYEQYF
d_gene: -; v_gene: TRBV9; j_gene: TRBJ1-1; abundance: -; CDR3nt: TGTGCCAGCAGCGCGGGGTTGGGGACTGAAGCTTTCTTT; CDR3aa: CASSAGLGTEAFF
d_gene: -; v_gene: TRBV7-9; j_gene: TRBJ1-4; abundance: few; CDR3nt: TGTGCCAGCAGCTTGCCATGGGAAGATAATGAAAAACTGTTTTTT; CDR3aa: CASSLPWEDNEKLFF
d_gene: -; v_gene: TRBV7-9; j_gene: TRBJ1-2; abundance: -; CDR3nt: TGTGCCCAAGAGGGAGGTTCGGGCTACACCTTC; CDR3aa: CAQEGGSGYTF
d_gene: -; v_gene: TRBV30; j_gene: TRBJ1-1; abundance: -; CDR3nt: TGTGCCTGGAGAGGGGACTTAACAGGGCTGAACACTGAAGCTTTCTTT; CDR3aa: CAWRGDLTGLNTEAFF
d_gene: TRBD2; v_gene: TRBV10-1; j_gene: TRBJ2-2; abundance: few; CDR3nt: TGCGCCAGCAGTCTAGCGGCCGGGGAGCTGTTTTTT; CDR3aa: CASSLAAGELFF
d_gene: -; v_gene: TRBV30; j_gene: TRBJ1-1; abundance: once; CDR3nt: TGTGCCTGGAGTCCAGGCATGAACACTGAAGCTTTCTTT; CDR3aa: CAWSPGMNTEAFF
d_gene: -; v_gene: TRBV2; j_gene: TRBJ1-2; abundance: -; CDR3nt: TGTGCCAGCCCTCATCCCTCCGGCTACACCTTC; CDR3aa: CASPHPSGYTF
d_gene: -; v_gene: TRBV28; j_gene: TRBJ2-7; abundance: -; CDR3nt: TGTGCCAGCAGTTTATCAGAGGGGTACGAGCAGTACTTC; CDR3aa: CASSLSEGYEQYF
d_gene: -; v_gene: TRBV10-3; j_gene: TRBJ2-1; abundance: -; CDR3nt: TGTGCCATCAGTGATGGTGATCCCCGGGCGTACAATGAGCAGTTCTTC; CDR3aa: CAISDGDPRAYNEQFF
d_gene: -; v_gene: TRBV11-2; j_gene: TRBJ2-3; abundance: once; CDR3nt: TGTGCCAGCAGCCCCGACGTCTCAGATACGCAGTATTTT; CDR3aa: CASSPDVSDTQYF